Here is one T cell receptor (beta chain) with its context. Its specificity is unknown. This entry belongs to a study of T cells in Graves' hyperthyroidism and ophthalmopathy. Overall study findings and caveats: Also found in blood were most expanded thyroid clonotypes above 0.001.

Amplification of TCR beta CDR3 regions used RNA as the template. The HTBI primer set drove a first-round RT-PCR of the TCR CDR3. TCRdb redid the calling of the multiplex PCR reads with MiXCR, one entry per CDR3 protein. This sample carries more than 550,000 distinct CDR3 sequences, 45% of them seen once, and the ten largest clones take less than 8.5%. Per germline, CDR1 KGHSH and CDR2 LQKENI. Trimming took 8 bases from V and 1 from J, leaving 14 bases between them. The length of the CDR3 is 14 residues. The diagnostic basis comprised clinical symptoms, serum thyroxine and TRAb, thyroid ultrasound and orbital computed tomography.

The specimen sequenced was peripheral blood or thyroid tissue (not recorded which). V gene TRBV18 combines with J gene TRBJ1-1; D unclear. The receptor comes from an adult man with Graves' disease, either hyperthyroidism or ophthalmopathy (not recorded which). CDR3 sequence: CASSLKSKNTEAFF. The CDR3 DNA sequence: TGTGCCAGCAGTTTGAAGAGTAAGAACACTGAAGCTTTCTTT.